This TCR beta chain was recorded in a study of T cell responses to AZD1222 COVID-19 vaccine. Sequencing used immunoSEQ multiplex PCR; TCRdb keeps in-frame clones, though not all of them. The table lists 150,000 to 200,000 clones, roughly 88% of them singletons, with approximately 8% in the top ten. CDR1 is MNHEY, CDR2 SVGAGI, per germline. The CDR3 runs to 14 residues. J was trimmed by 2 bases and V by 6 bases; bases with no gene match: 3. As for this clone: The antigen is not known.

Findings and caveats of the study: With two AZD1222 doses given, Spike-specific TCR breadth and depth both rose.

This sequence joins TRBV6-5 and TRBJ1-5, with TRBD1 matching 8 bases. Sequenced material: peripheral blood, taken on day 0 of AZD1222 vaccination. This receptor was taken from an adult in good health. CDR3: CASRLTGGNQPQHF. CDR3 coding DNA: TGTGCCAGCAGACTGACAGGGGGCAATCAGCCCCAGCATTTT.